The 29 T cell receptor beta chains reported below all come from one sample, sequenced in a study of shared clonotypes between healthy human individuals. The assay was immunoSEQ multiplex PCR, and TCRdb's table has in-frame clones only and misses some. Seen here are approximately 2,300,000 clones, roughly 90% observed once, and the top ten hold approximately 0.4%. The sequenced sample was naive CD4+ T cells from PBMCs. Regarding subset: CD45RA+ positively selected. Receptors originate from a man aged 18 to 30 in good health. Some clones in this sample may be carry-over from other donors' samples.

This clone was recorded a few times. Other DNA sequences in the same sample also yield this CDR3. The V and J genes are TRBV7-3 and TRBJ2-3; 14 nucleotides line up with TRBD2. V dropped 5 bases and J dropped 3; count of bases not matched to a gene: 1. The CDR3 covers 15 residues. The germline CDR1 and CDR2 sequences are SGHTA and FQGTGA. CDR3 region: CASSRTSGRTDTQYF. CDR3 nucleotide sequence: TGTGCCAGCAGCCGGACTAGCGGGAGGACAGATACGCAGTATTTT.

Here the CDR3 reads CASSLVGGLTHYEQYF. Written as DNA, the CDR3 is TGTGCCAGCAGCTTAGTAGGGGGACTAACCCACTACGAGCAGTACTTC. The chain combines TRBV7-8 with TRBJ2-7, with D possibly matching TRBD2 (7 bases). The germline V gene has CDR1 SGHVS and CDR2 FQNEAQ. This CDR3 contains 16 residues. With 1 base removed from V and 3 bases from J, the gap between germline ends came to 16 bases. The variable domain in full, with the rest retrieved from reference TRBV7-8 and TRBJ2-7, is GAGVSQSPRYKVAKRGQDVALRCDPISGHVSLFWYQQALGQGPEFLTYFQNEAQLDKSGLPSDRFFAERPEGSVSTLKIQRTQQEDSAVYLCASSLVGGLTHYEQYFGPGTRLTVT.

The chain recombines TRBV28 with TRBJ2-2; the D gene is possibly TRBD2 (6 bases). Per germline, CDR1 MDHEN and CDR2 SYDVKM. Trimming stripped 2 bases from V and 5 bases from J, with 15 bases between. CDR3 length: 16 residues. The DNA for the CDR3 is TGTGCCAGCAGTTTAAATGGCGCGGGGAGGACCGGGGAGCTGTTTTTT. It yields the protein CASSLNGAGRTGELFF.

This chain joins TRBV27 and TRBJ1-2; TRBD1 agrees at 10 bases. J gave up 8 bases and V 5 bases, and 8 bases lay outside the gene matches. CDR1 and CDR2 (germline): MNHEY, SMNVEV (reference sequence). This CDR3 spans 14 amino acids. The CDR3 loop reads CASSPTGTGVGYTF. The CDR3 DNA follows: TGTGCCAGCAGTCCCACCGGGACAGGGGTCGGCTACACCTTC.

Here the CDR3 reads CASSLVAIQTGGEQPQHF. The CDR3 DNA is TGTGCCAGCAGCTTAGTTGCCATACAGACAGGGGGCGAGCAGCCCCAGCATTTT. The chain has TRBV28 and TRBJ1-5, with 10 bases aligning to TRBD1. CDR3 size: 18 residues. Germline loops: CDR1 MDHEN, CDR2 SYDVKM. The V gene end was trimmed by 6 bases and the J gene end by 7 bases; junction bases not matched to a gene: 18.

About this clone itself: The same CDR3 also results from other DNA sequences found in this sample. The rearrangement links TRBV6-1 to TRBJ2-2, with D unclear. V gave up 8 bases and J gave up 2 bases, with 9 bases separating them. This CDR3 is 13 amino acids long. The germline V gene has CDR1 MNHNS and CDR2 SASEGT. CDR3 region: CASSGGNTGELFF. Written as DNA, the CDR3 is TGTGCCAGCTCTGGCGGAAACACCGGGGAGCTGTTTTTT.

CDR3 sequence reads: CASSSRDGLAKNIQYF. DNA of the CDR3: TGTGCCAGCAGTTCCCGGGACGGGCTAGCCAAAAACATTCAGTACTTC. V gene TRBV27 combines with J gene TRBJ2-4; D possibly uses TRBD1 or TRBD2 (5 bases each). V was clipped by 4 bases and J by 0 bases, with 13 bases between them. Germline V gene sequence: CDR1 MNHEY, CDR2 SMNVEV (reference sequence). This CDR3 spans 16 amino acids.

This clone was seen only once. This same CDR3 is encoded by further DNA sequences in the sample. CDR3 in amino acids: CASTIEETQYF. CDR3 coding DNA: TGTGCCAGCACCATCGAAGAGACCCAGTACTTC. The rearrangement links TRBV28 to TRBJ2-5, with D uncertain. The CDR3 length is 11 residues. Trimming cost V 7 bases and J 3 bases, with 6 bases left between them. Germline assignment: CDR1 MDHEN and CDR2 SYDVKM.

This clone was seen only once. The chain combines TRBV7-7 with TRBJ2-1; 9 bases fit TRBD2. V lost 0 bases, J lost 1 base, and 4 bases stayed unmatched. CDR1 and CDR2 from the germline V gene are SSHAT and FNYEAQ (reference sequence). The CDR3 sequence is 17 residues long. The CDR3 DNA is TGTGCCAGCAGCTTAGCGCTGGCGGGAGGGTCCTACAATGAGCAGTTCTTC. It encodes CASSLALAGGSYNEQFF.

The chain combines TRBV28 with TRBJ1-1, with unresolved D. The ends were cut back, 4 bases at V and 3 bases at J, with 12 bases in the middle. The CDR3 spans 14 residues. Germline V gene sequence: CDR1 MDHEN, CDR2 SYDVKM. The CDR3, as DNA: TGTGCCAGCAGTTACCCCCGGGGATACACTGAAGCTTTCTTT. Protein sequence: CASSYPRGYTEAFF.

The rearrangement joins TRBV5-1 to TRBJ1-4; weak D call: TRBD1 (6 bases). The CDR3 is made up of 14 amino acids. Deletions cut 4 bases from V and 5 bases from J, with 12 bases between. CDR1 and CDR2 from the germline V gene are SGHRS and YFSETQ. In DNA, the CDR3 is TGCGCCAGCAGCGCTCAGGGGAGGAATGAAAAACTGTTTTTT. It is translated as CASSAQGRNEKLFF.

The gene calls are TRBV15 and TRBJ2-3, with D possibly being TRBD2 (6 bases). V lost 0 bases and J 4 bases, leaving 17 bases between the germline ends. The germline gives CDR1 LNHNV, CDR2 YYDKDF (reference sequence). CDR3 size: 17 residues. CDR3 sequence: CATSRDLLQGGSDTQYF. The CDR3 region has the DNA TGTGCCACCAGCAGAGATCTCCTGCAGGGAGGCTCAGATACGCAGTATTTT. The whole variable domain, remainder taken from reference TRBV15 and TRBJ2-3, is DAMVIQNPRYQVTQFGKPVTLSCSQTLNHNVMYWYQQKSSQAPKLLFHYYDKDFNNEADTPDNFQSRRPNTSFCFLDIRSPGLGDTAMYLCATSRDLLQGGSDTQYFGPGTRLTVL.

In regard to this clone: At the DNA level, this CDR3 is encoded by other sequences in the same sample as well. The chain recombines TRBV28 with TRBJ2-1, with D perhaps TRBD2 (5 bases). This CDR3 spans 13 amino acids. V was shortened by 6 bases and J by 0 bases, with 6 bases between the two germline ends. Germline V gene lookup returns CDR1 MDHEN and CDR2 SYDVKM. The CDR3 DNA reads TGTGCCAGCAGGAGGGACTCCTACAATGAGCAGTTCTTC. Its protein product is CASRRDSYNEQFF.

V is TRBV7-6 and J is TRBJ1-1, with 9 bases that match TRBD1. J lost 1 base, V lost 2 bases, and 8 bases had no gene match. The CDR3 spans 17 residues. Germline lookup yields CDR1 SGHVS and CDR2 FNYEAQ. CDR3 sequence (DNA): TGTGCCAGCAGCTTAAGCCCATACAGGGGGCAGAACACTGAAGCTTTCTTT. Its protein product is CASSLSPYRGQNTEAFF.

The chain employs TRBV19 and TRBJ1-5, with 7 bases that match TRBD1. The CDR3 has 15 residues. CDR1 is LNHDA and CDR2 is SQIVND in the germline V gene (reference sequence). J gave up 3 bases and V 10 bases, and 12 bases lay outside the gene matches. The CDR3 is CATGGPTGTNQPQHF. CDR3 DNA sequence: TGTGCCACCGGAGGGCCGACAGGGACCAATCAGCCCCAGCATTTT.

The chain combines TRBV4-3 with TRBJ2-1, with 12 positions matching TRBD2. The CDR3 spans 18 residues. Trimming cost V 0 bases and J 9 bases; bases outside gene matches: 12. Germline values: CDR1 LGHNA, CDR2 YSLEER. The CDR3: CASSQDRRLAGGFGEQFF. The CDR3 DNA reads TGCGCCAGCAGCCAAGATAGGAGGCTAGCGGGGGGGTTTGGTGAGCAGTTCTTC.

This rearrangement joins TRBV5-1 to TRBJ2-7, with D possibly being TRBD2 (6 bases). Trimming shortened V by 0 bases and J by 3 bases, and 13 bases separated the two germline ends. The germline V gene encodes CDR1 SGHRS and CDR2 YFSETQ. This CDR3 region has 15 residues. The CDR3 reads CASSLGVTAGYEQYF. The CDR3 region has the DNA TGCGCCAGCAGCTTGGGAGTAACAGCGGGCTACGAGCAGTACTTC.

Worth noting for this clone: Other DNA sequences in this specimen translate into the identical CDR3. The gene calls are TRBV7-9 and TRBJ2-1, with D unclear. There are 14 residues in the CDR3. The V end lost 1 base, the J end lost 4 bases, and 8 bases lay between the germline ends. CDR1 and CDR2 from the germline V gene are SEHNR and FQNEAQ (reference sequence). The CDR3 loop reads CASSLVGGYNEQFF. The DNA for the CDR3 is TGTGCCAGCAGCTTAGTGGGCGGATACAATGAGCAGTTCTTC.

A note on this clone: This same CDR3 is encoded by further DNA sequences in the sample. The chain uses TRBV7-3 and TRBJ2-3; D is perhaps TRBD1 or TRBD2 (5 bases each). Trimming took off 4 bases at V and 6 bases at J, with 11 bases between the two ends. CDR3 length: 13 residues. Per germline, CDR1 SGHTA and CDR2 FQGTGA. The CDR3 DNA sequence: TGTGCCAGCAGCTCCCTCGGGGCGGATACGCAGTATTTT. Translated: CASSSLGADTQYF.

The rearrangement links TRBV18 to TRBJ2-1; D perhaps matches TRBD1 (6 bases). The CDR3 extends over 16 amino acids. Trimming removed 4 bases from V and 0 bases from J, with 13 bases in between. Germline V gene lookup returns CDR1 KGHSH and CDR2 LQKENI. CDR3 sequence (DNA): TGTGCCAGCTCACAAACCGGGACATTCTCCTACAATGAGCAGTTCTTC. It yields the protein CASSQTGTFSYNEQFF.

The CDR3 region is CASSDIRQGGPTF. CDR3 nucleotides: TGTGCCAGCAGTGATATTAGACAGGGTGGGCCCACCTTC. V is TRBV6-1 and J is TRBJ1-2, with TRBD1 matching 7 bases. CDR3 length: 13 amino acids. Losses at the gene ends were 3 bases for V and 13 bases for J; bases not matched to a gene: 11. Germline values: CDR1 MNHNS, CDR2 SASEGT.

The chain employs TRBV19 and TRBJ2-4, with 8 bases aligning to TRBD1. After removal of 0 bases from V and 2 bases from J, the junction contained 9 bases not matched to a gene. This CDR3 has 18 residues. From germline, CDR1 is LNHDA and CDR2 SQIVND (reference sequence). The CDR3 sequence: CASSIDSGGIWTKNIQYF. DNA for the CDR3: TGTGCCAGTAGTATAGACTCAGGGGGCATCTGGACCAAAAACATTCAGTACTTC.

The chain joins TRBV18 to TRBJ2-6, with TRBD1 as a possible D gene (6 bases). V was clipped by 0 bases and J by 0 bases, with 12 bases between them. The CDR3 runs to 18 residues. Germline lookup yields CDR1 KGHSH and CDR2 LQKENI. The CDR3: CASSPPGAPNSGANVLTF. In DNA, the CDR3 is TGTGCCAGCTCACCACCGGGGGCCCCGAACTCTGGGGCCAACGTCCTGACTTTC.

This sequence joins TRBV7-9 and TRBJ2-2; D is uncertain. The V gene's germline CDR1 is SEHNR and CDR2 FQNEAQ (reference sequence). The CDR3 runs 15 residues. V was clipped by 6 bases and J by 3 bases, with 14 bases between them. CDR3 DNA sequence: TGTGCCAGCAGACACGCGGCCAGGTACACCGGGGAGCTGTTTTTT. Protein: CASRHAARYTGELFF.

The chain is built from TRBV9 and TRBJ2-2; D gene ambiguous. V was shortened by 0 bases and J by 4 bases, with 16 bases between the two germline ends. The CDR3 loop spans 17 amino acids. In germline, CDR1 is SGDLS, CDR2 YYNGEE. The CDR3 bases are TGTGCCAGCAGCGTAGGAGGCACGCGTAAGGGCACCGGGGAGCTGTTTTTT. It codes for CASSVGGTRKGTGELFF.

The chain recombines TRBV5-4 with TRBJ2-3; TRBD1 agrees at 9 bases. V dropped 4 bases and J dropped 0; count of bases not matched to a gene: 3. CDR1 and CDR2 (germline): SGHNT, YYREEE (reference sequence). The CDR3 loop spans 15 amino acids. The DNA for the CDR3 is TGTGCCAGCAGCCCGGGACAGGGCAGCACAGATACGCAGTATTTT. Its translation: CASSPGQGSTDTQYF. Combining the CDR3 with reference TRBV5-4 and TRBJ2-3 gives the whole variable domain ETGVTQSPTHLIKTRGQQVTLRCSSQSGHNTVSWYQQALGQGPQFIFQYYREEENGRGNFPPRFSGLQFPNYSSELNVNALELDDSALYLCASSPGQGSTDTQYFGPGTRLTVL.

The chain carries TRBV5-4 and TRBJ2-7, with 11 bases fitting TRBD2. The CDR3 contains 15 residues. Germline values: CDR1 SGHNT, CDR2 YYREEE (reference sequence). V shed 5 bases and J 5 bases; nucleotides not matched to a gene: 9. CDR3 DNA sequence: TGTGCCAGCAGTTATAGCGGGAGGGCCTTGGACGAGCAGTACTTC. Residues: CASSYSGRALDEQYF. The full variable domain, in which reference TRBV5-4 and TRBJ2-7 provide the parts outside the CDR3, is ETGVTQSPTHLIKTRGQQVTLRCSSQSGHNTVSWYQQALGQGPQFIFQYYREEENGRGNFPPRFSGLQFPNYSSELNVNALELDDSALYLCASSYSGRALDEQYFGPGTRLTVT.

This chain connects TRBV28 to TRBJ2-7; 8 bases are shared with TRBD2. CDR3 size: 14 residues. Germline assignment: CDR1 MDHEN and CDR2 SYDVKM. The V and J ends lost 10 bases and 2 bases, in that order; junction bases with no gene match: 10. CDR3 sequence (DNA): TGTGCCACCTCCGTTACTAGCGGAGCCTACGAGCAGTACTTC. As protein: CATSVTSGAYEQYF.

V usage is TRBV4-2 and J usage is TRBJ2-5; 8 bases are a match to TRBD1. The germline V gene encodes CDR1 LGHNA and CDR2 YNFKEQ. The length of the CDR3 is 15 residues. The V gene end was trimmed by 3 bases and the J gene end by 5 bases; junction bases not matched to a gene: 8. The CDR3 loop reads CASSHPGTGQETQYF. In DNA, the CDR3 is TGTGCCAGCAGCCACCCCGGGACAGGTCAGGAGACCCAGTACTTC.